Below are 24 T cell receptor beta chains sequenced from a single sample in a study of cytomegalovirus exposure and HLA in healthy donors. Profiled with immunoSEQ multiplex PCR; TCRdb holds only in-frame clones, not every one. Here the sample spans approximately 180,000 clones, roughly 86% being singletons. The sequenced material came from PBMCs. Receptors were obtained from a young woman in good health and CMV-seronegative.

The chain employs TRBV5-1 and TRBJ2-7; 12 positions match TRBD1. The CDR3 has 18 amino acids. The J segment lost 3 bases and the V segment lost 1 base, leaving 11 bases of the junction unmatched. The V gene's germline CDR1 is SGHRS and CDR2 YFSETQ. CDR3 protein: CASSLTRDRGRRVYEQYF. Here the CDR3 DNA reads TGCGCCAGCAGCTTGACCCGGGACAGGGGGCGCCGGGTCTACGAGCAGTACTTC.

The V and J genes are TRBV2 and TRBJ1-6, with D possibly TRBD1 on 5 matching bases. The CDR3 is 15 residues long. Trimming left V 8 bases short and J 1 base short, with 12 bases between. CDR1 and CDR2 from the germline V gene are SNHLY and FYNNEI. CDR3: CASATQGSYNSPLHF. The CDR3, as DNA: TGTGCCAGCGCCACCCAGGGTTCCTATAATTCACCCCTCCACTTT.

This clone is a singleton in its sample. The chain is built from TRBV18 and TRBJ2-1, with TRBD2 identical over 14 bases. The CDR3 covers 21 residues. V shed 0 bases, J shed 0 bases, and the junction held 10 bases outside the gene matches. Germline V gives CDR1 KGHSH, CDR2 LQKENI. CDR3 sequence reads: CASSPPVPGLAGASSYNEQFF. CDR3 sequence (DNA): TGTGCCAGCTCACCACCGGTACCGGGACTAGCGGGGGCAAGCTCCTACAATGAGCAGTTCTTC. The full variable domain, with the rest looked up from reference TRBV18 and TRBJ2-1, is NAGVMQNPRHLVRRRGQEARLRCSPMKGHSHVYWYRQLPEEGLKFMVYLQKENIIDESGMPKERFSAEFPKEGPSILRIQQVVRGDSAAYFCASSPPVPGLAGASSYNEQFFGPGTRLTVL.

This chain links TRBV10-3 with TRBJ1-1, with unresolved D. Per the germline V gene, CDR1 is ENHRY and CDR2 is SYGVKD. Trimming pared 9 bases from V and 3 bases from J, leaving 14 bases between. There are 13 residues in the CDR3. CDR3 coding DNA: TGTGCCATTAACGGGGTACGGTACACTGAAGCTTTCTTT. Translation gives CAINGVRYTEAFF.

The chain combines TRBV25-1 with TRBJ1-1; no clear D. V was pared by 4 bases and J by 1 base, with 7 bases between. The CDR3 runs 13 residues. In germline, CDR1 is MGHDK, CDR2 SYGVNS. The DNA of the CDR3 is TGTGCCAGCAGTGTTCGAGGGAACACTGAAGCTTTCTTT. Protein sequence: CASSVRGNTEAFF.

This clone has just one count. V gene TRBV5-1 combines with J gene TRBJ2-3; 7 bases match TRBD1. The germline CDR1 and CDR2 sequences are SGHRS and YFSETQ. V shed 5 bases, J shed 2 bases, and the junction held 11 bases outside the gene matches. The CDR3 is made up of 16 amino acids. The CDR3 sequence is CASRSRGSDPTDTQYF. The CDR3 DNA sequence: TGCGCCAGCAGGAGCAGGGGGAGCGACCCCACAGATACGCAGTATTTT.

This sequence joins TRBV11-2 and TRBJ2-7, with TRBD1 as a possible D gene (5 bases). Trimming removed 2 bases at V and 7 bases at J, with 24 bases between. The CDR3 runs to 17 residues. Germline V lookup: CDR1 SGHAT, CDR2 FQNNGV. CDR3: CASSLRPQGTIEGEQYF. The CDR3 bases are TGTGCCAGCAGCTTAAGGCCGCAGGGCACGATAGAAGGAGAGCAGTACTTC.

The rearrangement joins TRBV5-1 to TRBJ2-1; D may be TRBD1 (7 bases). CDR3 length: 15 amino acids. Germline lookup yields CDR1 SGHRS and CDR2 YFSETQ. Deletions cut 3 bases from V and 4 bases from J, with 14 bases between. The CDR3 bases are TGCGCCAGCAGCTCCGGACAGGCGGGGTACAATGAGCAGTTCTTC. It yields the protein CASSSGQAGYNEQFF.

The V call is TRBV5-4, the J call TRBJ2-2; perhaps TRBD1 as D (6 bases). This CDR3 has 14 amino acids. Trimming pared 3 bases from V and 5 bases from J, leaving 11 bases between. Germline-derived CDR1 and CDR2 are SGHNT and YYREEE (reference sequence). CDR3 in DNA: TGTGCCAGCAGCTCCGCCACAGGGACCGGGGAGCTGTTTTTT. It specifies CASSSATGTGELFF.

The V call is TRBV4-1, the J call TRBJ2-7; possibly TRBD1 for D (5 bases). Deletions cut 0 bases from V and 3 bases from J, with 12 bases between. Germline CDR1 is MGHRA and CDR2 is YSYEKL. The CDR3 runs to 15 residues. CDR3: CASSQEVGVGYEQYF. CDR3 coding DNA: TGCGCCAGCAGCCAAGAAGTAGGGGTTGGCTACGAGCAGTACTTC.

J is TRBJ1-5 and V is TRBV5-1; 7 positions match TRBD1. Germline-derived CDR1 and CDR2 are SGHRS and YFSETQ. Trimming at V came to 2 bases and at J to 4 bases, leaving 6 bases not matched to a gene. The CDR3 has 15 residues. The CDR3, as DNA: TGCGCCAGCAGCTTCGCGGGACAGTATAATCAGCCCCAGCATTTT. Encoded protein: CASSFAGQYNQPQHF.

CDR3 nucleotides: TGTGCCACCAGCAGAGACCGGGACAGGGTCGAGCAGTACTTC. Its protein is CATSRDRDRVEQYF. V is TRBV15 and J is TRBJ2-7; TRBD1 aligns across 9 bases. Unmatched junction bases numbered 3, after V lost 0 bases and J lost 6 bases. The germline V gene encodes CDR1 LNHNV and CDR2 YYDKDF (reference sequence). The CDR3 contains 14 residues.

This chain links TRBV12-5 with TRBJ1-5; possibly TRBD1 for D (6 bases). Germline V CDR1 and CDR2: LGHNT, FRNRAP. The V end was cut by 6 bases, the J end by 3 bases, with 12 bases between. CDR3 size: 14 residues. The CDR3 is CASGPTGYNQPQHF. As DNA, the CDR3 is TGTGCTAGTGGCCCTACAGGGTACAATCAGCCCCAGCATTTT.

The rearrangement joins TRBV25-1 to TRBJ1-2; possibly TRBD1 for D (5 bases). Germline values: CDR1 MGHDK, CDR2 SYGVNS. This CDR3 spans 13 amino acids. V lost 3 bases and J 8 bases, leaving 13 bases between the germline ends. The CDR3 DNA sequence: TGTGCCAGCAGTGATATAGGGGCCGTGGGCTACACCTTC. This translates into CASSDIGAVGYTF.

The chain combines TRBV7-3 with TRBJ2-2, with 8 bases matching TRBD1. CDR3 size: 15 residues. The junction had 3 bases not matched to a gene; V was cut back by 2 bases and J by 4 bases. The V gene's germline CDR1 is SGHTA and CDR2 FQGTGA. DNA of the CDR3: TGTGCCAGCAGCTTACAGGGGGCGGGCACCGGGGAGCTGTTTTTT. Translating it yields CASSLQGAGTGELFF.

As to this clone: Other DNA sequences within the sample encode an identical CDR3. The chain couples TRBV18 to TRBJ1-1; TRBD1 matches 7 bases. Germline V gives CDR1 KGHSH, CDR2 LQKENI. Trimming took 1 base from V and 1 from J; bases not matched to a gene: 0. The CDR3 has 14 amino acids. CDR3: CASSPQGANTEAFF. The CDR3 nucleotides are TGTGCCAGCTCACCACAGGGGGCGAACACTGAAGCTTTCTTT.

This clone was seen once. The V and J genes are TRBV7-9 and TRBJ1-2; 9 bases are shared with TRBD1. The CDR3 length is 14 residues. V shed 4 bases and J 7 bases; nucleotides not matched to a gene: 7. CDR1 is SEHNR and CDR2 is FQNEAQ in the germline V gene (reference sequence). The CDR3 coding sequence is TGTGCCAGCAGCTCGACCGGGACAGGGCTTGGCTACACCTTC. Translated: CASSSTGTGLGYTF.

The chain uses TRBV10-3 and TRBJ1-2, with TRBD1 matching 8 bases. This CDR3 contains 17 residues. The J segment lost 4 bases and the V segment lost 2 bases, leaving 12 bases of the junction unmatched. The germline gives CDR1 ENHRY, CDR2 SYGVKD. The DNA for the CDR3 is TGTGCCATCAGTGAGGGAGGGGACCTGGGACAGGTCTATGGCTACACCTTC. It encodes CAISEGGDLGQVYGYTF.

This clone was counted once. This rearrangement joins TRBV19 to TRBJ1-2; 10 nucleotides match TRBD1. CDR3 length: 14 residues. The V segment lost 8 bases and the J segment 4 bases; nucleotides outside the gene matches: 7. CDR1 and CDR2 from the germline V gene are LNHDA and SQIVND (reference sequence). CDR3 sequence: CASARDRGTYGYTF. The DNA for the CDR3 is TGTGCCAGTGCCCGGGACAGGGGTACCTATGGCTACACCTTC.

The chain employs TRBV11-2 and TRBJ2-3, with 7 positions matching TRBD1. The V gene's germline CDR1 is SGHAT and CDR2 FQNNGV. The CDR3 consists of 16 residues. V shed 2 bases, J shed 5 bases, and the junction held 10 bases outside the gene matches. The CDR3 sequence is CASSLKPTGRGDTQYF. CDR3 nucleotides: TGTGCCAGCAGCTTAAAACCGACAGGGCGAGGAGATACGCAGTATTTT.

V is TRBV7-9 and J is TRBJ1-2; 10 bases align to TRBD1. Germline V gene sequence: CDR1 SEHNR, CDR2 FQNEAQ (reference sequence). The CDR3 totals 15 residues. Losses at the gene ends were 5 bases for V and 4 bases for J; bases not matched to a gene: 7. In nucleotides, the CDR3 is TGTGCCAGCAGCGTTTTACGGGACAGGGGCTATGGCTACACCTTC. Translating it yields CASSVLRDRGYGYTF. Full variable domain (missing parts from reference TRBV7-9 and TRBJ1-2): DTGVSQNPRHKITKRGQNVTFRCDPISEHNRLYWYRQTLGQGPEFLTYFQNEAQLEKSRLLSDRFSAERPKGSFSTLEIQRTEQGDSAMYLCASSVLRDRGYGYTFGSGTRLTVV.

This clone appeared once. The chain is built from TRBV9 and TRBJ2-7; 10 bases fit TRBD2. The trim removed 1 base at V and 2 bases at J, leaving 6 bases unmatched. The germline V gene has CDR1 SGDLS and CDR2 YYNGEE. The CDR3 loop spans 16 amino acids. CDR3 coding DNA: TGTGCCAGCAGCGTAAACCCTAGCGGGAGAACCTACGAGCAGTACTTC. It is translated as CASSVNPSGRTYEQYF.

This chain links TRBV28 with TRBJ1-5, with D tentatively TRBD1 (6 bases). The V end lost 3 bases, the J end lost 4 bases, and 10 bases lay between the germline ends. CDR3 length: 14 residues. In germline, CDR1 is MDHEN, CDR2 SYDVKM. CDR3 in amino acids: CASSLGDINQPQHF. The CDR3, as DNA: TGTGCCAGCAGTTTGGGGGACATTAATCAGCCCCAGCATTTT.

The rearrangement uses TRBV7-2 and TRBJ2-7, with D perhaps TRBD2 (5 bases). V was shortened by 2 bases and J by 3 bases, with 17 bases between the two germline ends. The germline V gene has CDR1 SGHTA and CDR2 FQGNSA. There are 16 residues in the CDR3. The CDR3 spells CASSLSSGLGVYEQYF. CDR3 coding DNA: TGTGCCAGCAGCTTATCTTCCGGATTGGGAGTCTACGAGCAGTACTTC.